Below, 28 T cell receptor beta chains from the same sample are listed, as sequenced in a study of Graves' ophthalmopathy and Graves' hyperthyroidism. TCR beta CDR3 amplification used RNA transcripts. First-round RT-PCR relied on HTBI primers, and a second-round multiplex PCR came next. Via MiXCR, TCRdb re-called the multiplex PCR reads, giving one row per CDR3 protein. The table lists a few hundred thousand distinct CDR3 sequences, 20% to 25% of them singletons. Sequencing input: peripheral blood. The receptors come from a woman aged 45-59 years with Graves' ophthalmopathy.

CDR3 sequence reads: CASSLAGGGEDIQYF. In nucleotides, the CDR3 is TGTGCCAGCAGCTTGGCCGGGGGGGGCGAGGACATTCAGTACTTC. This sequence joins TRBV5-8 and TRBJ2-4, with 8 bases matching TRBD2. The CDR3 loop spans 15 amino acids. Germline V gives CDR1 SGHTS, CDR2 YDEGEE. After removal of 0 bases from V and 8 bases from J, the junction contained 7 bases not matched to a gene.

This clonotype was observed a few times. The chain has TRBV5-1 and TRBJ2-6; 7 nucleotides align to TRBD2. With 0 bases clipped from V and 4 bases from J, the junction kept 10 bases outside the gene matches. This CDR3 is built from 18 residues. Germline V gene data show CDR1 as SGHRS and CDR2 as YFSETQ. This CDR3 is CASSLGRAGVWGANVLTF. The CDR3 nucleotides read TGCGCCAGCAGCTTGGGTCGGGCGGGAGTCTGGGGGGCCAACGTCCTGACTTTC.

The chain links TRBV13 to TRBJ1-2; 7 bases match TRBD1. This CDR3 is 14 amino acids long. Per germline, CDR1 PRHDT and CDR2 FYEKMQ (reference sequence). V gave up 4 bases and J gave up 6 bases; unmatched junction bases: 8. CDR3 protein: CASSSFRGVDGYTF. Here the CDR3 DNA reads TGTGCCAGCAGCTCTTTCAGGGGGGTGGATGGCTACACCTTC.

This clonotype has at least ten counts. CDR3 residues: CASTRVGGNYGYTF. The DNA for the CDR3 is TGTGCCAGCACTCGTGTGGGGGGCAACTATGGCTACACCTTC. The rearrangement links TRBV28 to TRBJ1-2; D perhaps matches TRBD1 (6 bases). Trimming took off 7 bases at V and 2 bases at J, with 14 bases between the two ends. In germline, CDR1 is MDHEN, CDR2 SYDVKM. The CDR3 is 14 residues long.

The chain employs TRBV28 and TRBJ2-7, with D possibly being TRBD2 (5 bases). In germline, CDR1 is MDHEN, CDR2 SYDVKM. The CDR3 spans 14 residues. Trimming took 6 bases from V and 4 from J, leaving 16 bases between them. CDR3 region: CASRRRRVSYEQYF. The CDR3 DNA sequence: TGTGCCAGCAGGAGGAGGCGGGTTTCGTACGAGCAGTACTTC.

The sample holds many counts of this clonotype. The chain recombines TRBV11-2 with TRBJ2-5; D gene ambiguous. Germline CDR1 reads SGHAT; CDR2 reads FQNNGV. The CDR3 runs 12 residues. Trimming removed 7 bases from V and 5 bases from J, with 11 bases in between. The CDR3 loop is CASTRGRETQYF. Written as DNA, the CDR3 is TGTGCCAGCACCCGCGGAAGGGAGACCCAGTACTTC.

This clonotype was counted a few times. The chain employs TRBV19 and TRBJ1-5, with TRBD1 identical over 8 bases. CDR3 length equals 16 residues. CDR1 LNHDA and CDR2 SQIVND come from the germline V gene (reference sequence). Trimming cost V 7 bases and J 2 bases; bases outside gene matches: 10. CDR3 DNA: TGTGCCAGTACCACGGGAGGACAGGGAGGCAATCAGCCCCAGCATTTT. Its translation: CASTTGGQGGNQPQHF.

This clonotype was seen repeatedly, ten times or more. The gene calls are TRBV6-1 and TRBJ1-5; 7 bases align to TRBD1. The germline V gene encodes CDR1 MNHNS and CDR2 SASEGT. The CDR3 consists of 15 residues. V shed 4 bases, J shed 0 bases, and the junction held 3 bases outside the gene matches. The CDR3 reads CASSATGNSNQPQHF. DNA of the CDR3: TGTGCCAGCAGTGCGACAGGGAATAGCAATCAGCCCCAGCATTTT.

This clonotype has at least ten counts. This rearrangement joins TRBV18 to TRBJ1-5; the D is unclear. Germline CDR1 and CDR2: KGHSH and LQKENI. The CDR3 is 13 amino acids. Between the trimmed V and J ends, which lost 5 bases and 4 bases, there was a span of 9 bases. The CDR3 nucleotides are TGTGCCAGCTCAAGTACACAGAATCAGCCCCAGCATTTT. Its translation: CASSSTQNQPQHF.

This clonotype showed up many times. The chain is built from TRBV5-1 and TRBJ1-1, with a possible D match to TRBD1 (5 bases). Trimming pared 2 bases from V and 4 bases from J, leaving 12 bases between. Germline loops: CDR1 SGHRS, CDR2 YFSETQ. This CDR3 comprises 14 residues. The CDR3 DNA reads as TGCGCCAGCAGCTTAGATGCCGGGGGCACTGAAGCTTTCTTT. Translation: CASSLDAGGTEAFF.

This clonotype was recorded at least ten times. The rearrangement uses TRBV11-2 and TRBJ2-7, with no clear D. This CDR3 is 12 amino acids long. Germline assignment: CDR1 SGHAT and CDR2 FQNNGV. V was shortened by 5 bases and J by 7 bases, with 12 bases between the two germline ends. The CDR3 nucleotides read TGTGCCAGCAGCGCCCCCCCGGCGGAGCAGTACTTC. Its translation is CASSAPPAEQYF. Variable domain in full (rest from reference TRBV11-2 and TRBJ2-7): EAGVAQSPRYKIIEKRQSVAFWCNPISGHATLYWYQQILGQGPKLLIQFQNNGVVDDSQLPKDRFSAERLKGVDSTLKIQPAKLEDSAVYLCASSAPPAEQYFGPGTRLTVT.

This clonotype was recorded at least ten times. DNA for the CDR3: TGCGCCAGCAGCTTTTGGCCACTAGACGAGCAGTACTTC. Translated, it gives CASSFWPLDEQYF. The V call is TRBV5-1, the J call TRBJ2-7, with D tentatively TRBD2 (5 bases). V was cut by 2 bases and J by 5 bases, with 11 bases left in between. Per germline, CDR1 SGHRS and CDR2 YFSETQ. The CDR3 length is 13 residues.

This clonotype was recorded many times. CDR3 in DNA: TGCAGTGCTAGAGGGGCAGAGGATCAGCCCCAGCATTTT. Translating it yields CSARGAEDQPQHF. The chain couples TRBV20-1 to TRBJ1-5; D unclear. CDR3 size: 13 residues. Germline loops: CDR1 DFQATT, CDR2 SNEGSKA (reference sequence). V gave up 1 base and J gave up 5 bases, with 9 bases separating them.

The sample holds many counts of this clonotype. The chain carries TRBV20-1 and TRBJ2-5; 14 positions agree with TRBD2. The CDR3 has 16 residues. J was trimmed by 4 bases and V by 0 bases; bases with no gene match: 4. Germline V gene sequence: CDR1 DFQATT, CDR2 SNEGSKA (reference sequence). DNA of the CDR3: TGCAGTGCTAGAGATGGGACTAGCGGGAGTATAGAGACCCAGTACTTC. Its translation is CSARDGTSGSIETQYF.

In its sample, this clonotype was seen many times. The genes are TRBV19 and TRBJ1-2; D possibly corresponds to TRBD1 (5 bases). This CDR3 contains 13 residues. Germline assignment: CDR1 LNHDA and CDR2 SQIVND (reference sequence). The V and J ends lost 3 bases and 6 bases respectively, with 11 bases between them. The CDR3 reads CASSMATAHGYTF. CDR3 coding DNA: TGTGCCAGTAGTATGGCGACAGCACATGGCTACACCTTC.

There are many counts of this clonotype. The chain uses TRBV7-3 and TRBJ1-6; the match to TRBD1 covers 7 bases. The CDR3 runs 14 residues. Per germline, CDR1 SGHTA and CDR2 FQGTGA. Trimming at V came to 6 bases and at J to 7 bases, leaving 6 bases not matched to a gene. As DNA, the CDR3 is TGTGCCAGCAGGTTAGGGACAGTAAATTCACCCCTCCACTTT. The encoded protein is CASRLGTVNSPLHF. The full variable domain, rest sourced from reference TRBV7-3 and TRBJ1-6, is GAGVSQTPSNKVTEKGKYVELRCDPISGHTALYWYRQSLGQGPEFLIYFQGTGAADDSGLPNDRFFAVRPEGSVSTLKIQRTERGDSAVYLCASRLGTVNSPLHFGNGTRLTVT.

Ten or more counts support this clonotype. V gene TRBV6-5 combines with J gene TRBJ2-5; 7 positions match TRBD1. The CDR3 loop spans 15 amino acids. CDR1 is MNHEY and CDR2 is SVGAGI in the germline V gene. The V gene end was trimmed by 9 bases and the J gene end by 5 bases; junction bases not matched to a gene: 15. CDR3 region: CASTPRDSLWETQYF. In DNA, the CDR3 is TGTGCCAGTACACCTAGGGACAGCTTGTGGGAGACCCAGTACTTC.

This clonotype was counted many times. V is TRBV30 and J is TRBJ2-5; D is undetermined. Trimming left V 0 bases short and J 3 bases short, with 2 bases between. Germline CDR1 is GTSNPN and CDR2 is SVGIG (reference sequence). The CDR3 runs 11 residues. The CDR3 DNA reads as TGTGCCTGGAGTGTAAAAGAGACCCAGTACTTC. Its protein product is CAWSVKETQYF.

This clonotype appeared a few times. This chain joins TRBV6-1 and TRBJ2-1; 7 nucleotides align to TRBD1. The ends lost 6 bases at V and 7 bases at J; junction bases unmatched: 0. This CDR3 is built from 11 residues. Germline CDR1 reads MNHNS; CDR2 reads SASEGT. The CDR3 DNA reads TGTGCCAGCAGGGGACAGAATGAGCAGTTCTTC. Translation: CASRGQNEQFF.

This clonotype has a count of ten or more. The chain has TRBV20-1 and TRBJ2-7; TRBD1 agrees at 8 bases. The trim removed 1 base at V and 2 bases at J, leaving 4 bases unmatched. Germline CDR1 reads DFQATT; CDR2 reads SNEGSKA (reference sequence). The CDR3 totals 14 residues. The DNA of the CDR3 is TGCAGTGCTAGAGGGTGGACAGGGCCCTACGAGCAGTACTTC. It codes for CSARGWTGPYEQYF.

This clonotype occurred many times. CDR3 sequence: CSVRLVDTGELFF. Here the CDR3 DNA reads TGCAGCGTTCGACTAGTTGACACCGGGGAGCTGTTTTTT. This chain links TRBV29-1 with TRBJ2-2, with a weak D call TRBD2 (6 bases). Germline V gives CDR1 SQVTM, CDR2 ANQGSEA. Trimming took off 5 bases at V and 3 bases at J, with 10 bases between the two ends. CDR3 length: 13 residues.

In this sample, this clonotype turned up a few times. The chain is built from TRBV19 and TRBJ1-4, with D perhaps matching TRBD1 (5 bases). Germline lookup yields CDR1 LNHDA and CDR2 SQIVND (reference sequence). V was clipped by 6 bases and J by 13 bases, with 12 bases between them. The CDR3 is 11 amino acids. The CDR3 reads CASSPGQILFF. The CDR3 nucleotides are TGTGCCAGTAGCCCAGGGCAGATACTGTTTTTT.

This clonotype was counted at least ten times. CDR3 DNA: TGTGCCAGCAGCTTAGGAGCCGGCGGAAACACCATATATTTT. Amino acids: CASSLGAGGNTIYF. The V and J genes are TRBV7-2 and TRBJ1-3; D not certain. Deletions cut 1 base from V and 4 bases from J, with 8 bases between. This CDR3 region has 14 residues. CDR1 and CDR2 from the germline V gene are SGHTA and FQGNSA.

The chain employs TRBV6-1 and TRBJ2-7; 13 bases agree with TRBD2. Germline values: CDR1 MNHNS, CDR2 SASEGT. The trim removed 5 bases at V and 10 bases at J, leaving 5 bases unmatched. The CDR3 spans 13 residues. The CDR3 is CASSRTSGSNQYF. CDR3 sequence (DNA): TGTGCCAGCAGTCGGACTAGCGGGAGCAACCAGTACTTC.

This clonotype was seen at least ten times. The J gene is TRBJ1-6, the V gene TRBV4-1; D remains unclear. This CDR3 has 17 residues. The germline CDR1 and CDR2 sequences are MGHRA and YSYEKL. V lost 1 base and J lost 9, with 19 bases in between. The CDR3: CASSQVPREGRASPLHF. CDR3 in DNA: TGCGCCAGCAGCCAAGTCCCTAGGGAAGGACGTGCTTCACCCCTCCACTTT.

This clonotype was detected ten times or more. This chain links TRBV5-1 with TRBJ2-2; D is unclear. Trimming removed 0 bases at V and 1 base at J, with 7 bases between. The CDR3 sequence is 15 residues long. The germline V gene has CDR1 SGHRS and CDR2 YFSETQ. The CDR3 loop is CASSLAPENTGELFF. CDR3 bases: TGCGCCAGCAGCTTGGCCCCAGAGAACACCGGGGAGCTGTTTTTT.

This clonotype is a singleton in its sample. One base away lies a much larger clone, so this may be a sequencing read error. V usage is TRBV20-1 and J usage is TRBJ1-1; D ambiguous. Germline CDR1 and CDR2: DFQATT and SNEGSKA (reference sequence). This CDR3 spans 14 amino acids. V dropped 3 bases and J dropped 4 bases, with 15 bases sitting between them. The CDR3 nucleotides read TGCAGTGCTAGGTGGGTGTGGTACGGCACTGAAGCTTTCTTT. As protein: CSARWVWYGTEAFF.

The CDR3 coding sequence is TGTGCCAGCAGCCACCGGGACAGGGTAGATGGCTACACCTTC. Its translation is CASSHRDRVDGYTF. The chain links TRBV3-1 to TRBJ1-2, with 9 bases that match TRBD1. CDR1 is LGHDT and CDR2 is YNNKEL in the germline V gene (reference sequence). The trim removed 3 bases at V and 6 bases at J, leaving 5 bases unmatched. The CDR3 covers 14 residues.